The clone carrying this TCR beta chain was found many times. The antigen remains unidentified. The record originates from a study of T cells in Graves' hyperthyroidism and ophthalmopathy. Ophthalmopathy patients showed a Clinical Activity Score of at least 3, NOSPECS grade of at least 4 and duration under 3 months. The diagnostic basis comprised clinical symptoms, serum thyroxine and TRAb, thyroid ultrasound and orbital computed tomography. Overall study findings and caveats: Peripheral blood also featured most of the thyroid clonotypes expanded above 0.001.

Amplified TCR beta CDR3 regions derived from RNA transcripts. HTBI primers were employed in a first-round RT-PCR of the TCR CDR3. In TCRdb, the multiplex PCR reads were re-called with MiXCR into one record per CDR3 protein. Here the sample spans fewer than 650,000 distinct CDR3 sequences, roughly 14% being singletons. This CDR3 contains 13 residues. The ends were cut back, 3 bases at V and 11 bases at J, with 17 bases in the middle. Germline loops: CDR1 GTSNPN, CDR2 SVGIG (reference sequence). The receptor comes from a woman in her forties with Graves' ophthalmopathy. This rearrangement joins TRBV30 to TRBJ1-3; a weak D match, TRBD1 (6 bases). Sequenced material: blood. Here the CDR3 DNA reads TGTGCCTGGAGACCCCCGGGGGCAGGGGCCATATATTTT. Encoded protein: CAWRPPGAGAIYF.